Here is one TCR beta chain with its context. What it binds is unknown. This sample is drawn from a study of cytomegalovirus exposure and HLA in healthy donors. About the research overall: The roughly 120 million unique TCR beta sequences, from 150 million to 200 million T cells, were found by an earlier analysis.

Germline V gene sequence: CDR1 MDHEN, CDR2 SYDVKM. The CDR3 spans 14 residues. V shed 8 bases, J shed 7 bases, and the junction held 6 bases outside the gene matches. Use of 60 Vbeta and 13 Jbeta primers characterized the PCR. Repertoires were generated with immunoSEQ multiplex PCR, while TCRdb's copy carries only in-frame clones and drops some. The data hold about 150,000 clones, with 70% to 85% observed a single time. Study results and caveats: Upon later analysis, HLA-associated TCR beta chains proved more clonally expanded than other, equally common chains. Only CMV serostatus was available as immune exposure information. Reportedly, diagnosis of cytomegalovirus status by the classifier showed high specificity and sensitivity.

The chain links TRBV28 to TRBJ1-4, with TRBD1 matching 11 bases. The sequence came from a male donor in good health and CMV-seronegative. The sample taken for sequencing was PBMCs. The CDR3 DNA reads TGTGCCAGCGGACAGGGGGCGGAAGGTGAAAAACTGTTTTTT. Its protein product is CASGQGAEGEKLFF.